Listed below are T cell receptor beta chains from one sample, sequenced in a study of TIL therapy for anti-PD-1-resistant metastatic lung cancer. Method: immunoSEQ multiplex PCR; TCRdb's copy keeps in-frame clones and lacks some. Among about 55,000 clones listed, about 81% were seen once. The source material was blood, sampled at baseline. These receptors were obtained from a person aged 30 to 80 with non-small cell lung cancer. CDR3s include the opening cysteine and the closing phenylalanine or tryptophan. D genes are given only for firm matches. Only part of the rows carry a size: once, few, many, or a class if the clone is expanded.

d_call: -
v_call: TRBV9
j_call: TRBJ2-1
clone_size: -
cdr3_nt: TGTGCCAGCAGCGTAGCGCTCCCCGGGCGGGGAGCTCCTGAGCAGTTCTTC
cdr3_aa: CASSVALPGRGAPEQFF

d_call: TRBD2
v_call: TRBV27
j_call: TRBJ2-1
clone_size: -
cdr3_nt: TGTGCCAGCAGTCCGGGACTAGCGGGAAGTGAGCAGTTCTTC
cdr3_aa: CASSPGLAGSEQFF

d_call: TRBD2
v_call: TRBV7-3
j_call: TRBJ2-1
clone_size: -
cdr3_nt: TGTGCCAGCAGCCTACTAGCGGGCTCCTACAATGAGCAGTTCTTC
cdr3_aa: CASSLLAGSYNEQFF

d_call: -
v_call: TRBV5-8
j_call: TRBJ1-1
clone_size: -
cdr3_nt: TGTGCCAGCAGGATCAGGGCGGGTGAAGCTTTCTTT
cdr3_aa: CASRIRAGEAFF

d_call: TRBD1
v_call: TRBV5-1
j_call: TRBJ2-7
clone_size: -
cdr3_nt: TGCGCCAGCAGCTCTAGGACAGGGGAATACGAGCAGTACTTC
cdr3_aa: CASSSRTGEYEQYF

d_call: -
v_call: TRBV11-1
j_call: TRBJ2-6
clone_size: -
cdr3_nt: TGTGCCAGCAGCCGGGGGAGAGACTCTGGGGCCAACGTCCTGACTTTC
cdr3_aa: CASSRGRDSGANVLTF

d_call: -
v_call: TRBV14
j_call: TRBJ2-3
clone_size: -
cdr3_nt: TGTGCCAGCAGGTTTAGCGGCCGCACAGATACGCAGTATTTT
cdr3_aa: CASRFSGRTDTQYF

d_call: TRBD1
v_call: TRBV28
j_call: TRBJ2-7
clone_size: -
cdr3_nt: TGTGCCAGCAGTTTTAGGACAGGATGGTACGAGCAGTACTTC
cdr3_aa: CASSFRTGWYEQYF

d_call: -
v_call: TRBV18
j_call: TRBJ2-5
clone_size: once
cdr3_nt: TGTGCCAGCCTGGGCGGGTTAAAGGAGACCCAGTACTTC
cdr3_aa: CASLGGLKETQYF

d_call: -
v_call: TRBV19
j_call: TRBJ2-5
clone_size: -
cdr3_nt: TGTGCCAGTAGTATATGGGGGAGCCTCAGGGAGACCCAGTACTTC
cdr3_aa: CASSIWGSLRETQYF

d_call: -
v_call: TRBV4-3
j_call: TRBJ2-5
clone_size: -
cdr3_nt: TGCGCCAGCAGCCACGCACCGGGCCCCCAGTACTTC
cdr3_aa: CASSHAPGPQYF

d_call: -
v_call: TRBV24-1
j_call: TRBJ2-1
clone_size: -
cdr3_nt: TGTGCCACCAGTGATTCCGCTCACCGGAGCTCCTACAATGAGCAGTTCTTC
cdr3_aa: CATSDSAHRSSYNEQFF

d_call: TRBD1
v_call: TRBV18
j_call: TRBJ2-5
clone_size: -
cdr3_nt: TGTGCCAGCTCACCACCGGCAGGGGGAGAGACCCAGTACTTC
cdr3_aa: CASSPPAGGETQYF

d_call: -
v_call: TRBV18
j_call: TRBJ2-2
clone_size: -
cdr3_nt: TGTGCCAGCACCCAAGCCACGGGGCGCGGCACCGGGGAGCTGTTTTTT
cdr3_aa: CASTQATGRGTGELFF

d_call: -
v_call: TRBV30
j_call: TRBJ2-7
clone_size: -
cdr3_nt: TGTGCCTGGGGGGCTTACGAGCAGTACTTC
cdr3_aa: CAWGAYEQYF

d_call: TRBD1
v_call: TRBV4-1
j_call: TRBJ2-6
clone_size: -
cdr3_nt: TGCGCCAGCAGCCAAGCGACAGGGGGACCCTCTGGGGCCAACGTCCTGACTTTC
cdr3_aa: CASSQATGGPSGANVLTF

d_call: TRBD1
v_call: TRBV6-5
j_call: TRBJ2-2
clone_size: once
cdr3_nt: TGTGCCAGCAGTCCCGCAGGGGGTCGAACCGGGGAGCTGTTTTTT
cdr3_aa: CASSPAGGRTGELFF

d_call: -
v_call: TRBV5-8
j_call: TRBJ2-5
clone_size: -
cdr3_nt: TGTGCCAGCAGCCTTGACAGGCAAGAGACCCAGTACTTC
cdr3_aa: CASSLDRQETQYF

d_call: -
v_call: TRBV7-6
j_call: TRBJ2-2
clone_size: -
cdr3_nt: TGTGCCAGCAGCTTAGTCAGTAGAGTTAACACCGGGGAGCTGTTTTTT
cdr3_aa: CASSLVSRVNTGELFF

d_call: -
v_call: TRBV28
j_call: TRBJ2-2
clone_size: -
cdr3_nt: TGTGCCAGCAGTTTAAGGGGGGCCTCGTACACCGGGGAGCTGTTTTTT
cdr3_aa: CASSLRGASYTGELFF

d_call: -
v_call: TRBV6-5
j_call: TRBJ2-2
clone_size: -
cdr3_nt: TGTGCCAGCAGTCTCCTGACTAGTTTCGGGGAGCTGTTTTTT
cdr3_aa: CASSLLTSFGELFF

d_call: TRBD1
v_call: TRBV4-2
j_call: TRBJ2-7
clone_size: -
cdr3_nt: TGTGCCAGCAGCCATCACGGACAGGGCGACTCCTACGAGCAGTACTTC
cdr3_aa: CASSHHGQGDSYEQYF

d_call: -
v_call: TRBV6-4
j_call: TRBJ1-5
clone_size: -
cdr3_nt: TGTGCCAGCAGTGACCCGAGCGAGGGGCATCAGCCCCAGCATTTT
cdr3_aa: CASSDPSEGHQPQHF

d_call: -
v_call: TRBV6-5
j_call: TRBJ2-4
clone_size: -
cdr3_nt: TGTGCCAGCAGTTGCCCGGCCGTCGTAGCCAAAAACATTCAGTACTTC
cdr3_aa: CASSCPAVVAKNIQYF

d_call: TRBD2
v_call: TRBV18
j_call: TRBJ2-7
clone_size: -
cdr3_nt: TGTGCCAGCTCACTAGCGGGGGGACCCTACGAGCAGTACTTC
cdr3_aa: CASSLAGGPYEQYF

d_call: -
v_call: TRBV7-2
j_call: TRBJ1-1
clone_size: -
cdr3_nt: TGTGCCAGCAGCTTCAACAGGCTCAATGAAGCTTTCTTT
cdr3_aa: CASSFNRLNEAFF

d_call: -
v_call: TRBV7-9
j_call: TRBJ2-5
clone_size: -
cdr3_nt: TGTGCCAGCAGCCCCAATACTAGCCCAACTGAGACCCAGTACTTC
cdr3_aa: CASSPNTSPTETQYF

d_call: TRBD1
v_call: TRBV24-1
j_call: TRBJ1-5
clone_size: once
cdr3_nt: TGTGCCACCAGTGATTCCGGGACAGGGGAATTTCAGCCCCAGCATTTT
cdr3_aa: CATSDSGTGEFQPQHF

d_call: -
v_call: TRBV30
j_call: TRBJ2-2
clone_size: few
cdr3_nt: TGTGCCTGGAGTGGCGCGGGGGCCGCGAACACCGGGGAGCTGTTTTTT
cdr3_aa: CAWSGAGAANTGELFF

d_call: TRBD2
v_call: TRBV9
j_call: TRBJ2-1
clone_size: -
cdr3_nt: TGTGCCAGCACCCAGGGAGGGTCCGGGTACAATGAGCAGTTCTTC
cdr3_aa: CASTQGGSGYNEQFF

d_call: -
v_call: TRBV13
j_call: TRBJ2-3
clone_size: -
cdr3_nt: TGTGCCAGCAGCTCCACAGGGAATACGCAGTATTTT
cdr3_aa: CASSSTGNTQYF

d_call: -
v_call: TRBV2
j_call: TRBJ1-5
clone_size: -
cdr3_nt: TGTGCCAGCAGTGAAAGCAATCAGCCCCAGCATTTT
cdr3_aa: CASSESNQPQHF

d_call: TRBD2
v_call: TRBV30
j_call: TRBJ2-1
clone_size: -
cdr3_nt: TGTGCCTGGAGTGTACTAGCGGGTTACAATGAGCAGTTCTTC
cdr3_aa: CAWSVLAGYNEQFF

d_call: -
v_call: TRBV27
j_call: TRBJ2-1
clone_size: -
cdr3_nt: TGTGCCAGCACGTTACGCAGGGGCGCGTACAATGAGCAGTTCTTC
cdr3_aa: CASTLRRGAYNEQFF

d_call: TRBD1
v_call: TRBV29-1
j_call: TRBJ2-3
clone_size: -
cdr3_nt: TGCAGCGTTGAAGAGCGAGACAGGGGCACAGATACGCAGTATTTT
cdr3_aa: CSVEERDRGTDTQYF

d_call: TRBD1
v_call: TRBV5-1
j_call: TRBJ2-5
clone_size: -
cdr3_nt: TGCGCCAGCAGCCTGGTTGGACAGGGGACGGGAGAGACCCAGTACTTC
cdr3_aa: CASSLVGQGTGETQYF

d_call: -
v_call: TRBV28
j_call: TRBJ1-2
clone_size: -
cdr3_nt: TGTGCCAGCATTTGGAACACCTTC
cdr3_aa: CASIWNTF

d_call: -
v_call: TRBV2
j_call: TRBJ1-4
clone_size: -
cdr3_nt: TGTGCCAGCAGTGCAGGTGGGAGAACTAATGAAAAACTGTTTTTT
cdr3_aa: CASSAGGRTNEKLFF

d_call: TRBD1
v_call: TRBV7-7
j_call: TRBJ1-1
clone_size: -
cdr3_nt: TGTGCTAGCAGCCCGCTACAGGGGGGCAGGGAGGGGACTGAAGCTTTCTTT
cdr3_aa: CASSPLQGGREGTEAFF

d_call: -
v_call: TRBV7-2
j_call: TRBJ2-2
clone_size: -
cdr3_nt: TGTGCCAGCCCCTTACCTAACGGGGAGCTGTTTTTT
cdr3_aa: CASPLPNGELFF

d_call: TRBD2
v_call: TRBV9
j_call: TRBJ2-1
clone_size: -
cdr3_nt: TGTGCCAGCAGCGTATCGGGGGGTCACAATGAGCAGTTCTTC
cdr3_aa: CASSVSGGHNEQFF

d_call: -
v_call: TRBV19
j_call: TRBJ2-3
clone_size: -
cdr3_nt: TGTGCCAGTAGTATAGACGGGACATTTACTAGCACAGATACGCAGTATTTT
cdr3_aa: CASSIDGTFTSTDTQYF

d_call: -
v_call: TRBV29-1
j_call: TRBJ1-1
clone_size: once
cdr3_nt: TGCAGCGTTGTGGTGATGAACACTGAAGCTTTCTTT
cdr3_aa: CSVVVMNTEAFF

d_call: -
v_call: TRBV28
j_call: TRBJ1-1
clone_size: -
cdr3_nt: TGTGCCAGCAGTTTTGGGGGGACCATGAACACTGAAGCTTTCTTT
cdr3_aa: CASSFGGTMNTEAFF

d_call: -
v_call: TRBV19
j_call: TRBJ2-1
clone_size: -
cdr3_nt: TGTGCCAGTAGTATAGGTAGCGGACTCGACAATGAGCAGTTCTTC
cdr3_aa: CASSIGSGLDNEQFF

d_call: TRBD1
v_call: TRBV3-1/TRBV3-2
j_call: TRBJ2-3
clone_size: -
cdr3_nt: TGTGCCAGCAGCCCGCGGGACAGGTTAACAGATACGCAGTATTTT
cdr3_aa: CASSPRDRLTDTQYF

d_call: TRBD1
v_call: TRBV19
j_call: TRBJ2-6
clone_size: -
cdr3_nt: TGTGCCAGTAGTATAGGACAGGGGCCGTTCATCTCTGGGGCCAACGTCCTGACTTTC
cdr3_aa: CASSIGQGPFISGANVLTF

d_call: TRBD1
v_call: TRBV5-6
j_call: TRBJ1-2
clone_size: -
cdr3_nt: TGTGCCAGCAGCTCGCTACAGGGGGAATATGGCTACACCTTC
cdr3_aa: CASSSLQGEYGYTF